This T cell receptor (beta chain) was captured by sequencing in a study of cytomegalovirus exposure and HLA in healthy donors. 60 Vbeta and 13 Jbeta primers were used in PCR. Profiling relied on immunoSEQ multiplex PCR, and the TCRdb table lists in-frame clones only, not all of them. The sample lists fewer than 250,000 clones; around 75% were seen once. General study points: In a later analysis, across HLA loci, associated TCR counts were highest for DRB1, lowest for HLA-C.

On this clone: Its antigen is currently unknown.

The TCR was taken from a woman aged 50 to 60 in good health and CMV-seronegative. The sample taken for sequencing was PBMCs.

The CDR3 DNA reads as TGTGCCAGCAGCTTAGGCCGTAAGCTCTCTGAAGCTTTCTTT. It translates to CASSLGRKLSEAFF. The rearrangement uses TRBV13 and TRBJ1-1; D is undetermined. The CDR3 covers 14 residues. Germline V lookup: CDR1 PRHDT, CDR2 FYEKMQ (reference sequence). Trimming removed 0 bases at V and 6 bases at J, with 11 bases between.